The rows below give T cell receptor beta chains drawn from one sample of a study of patients and donors after allogeneic stem cell transplantation. TCRdb called the RT-PCR reads again in MiXCR, with one record for every CDR3 protein. The data show about 960,000 distinct CDR3 sequences, roughly 18% seen once. The sample was blood, either unsorted or a sorted T cell fraction (not recorded which). The receptors originated from a human donor who was either an allogeneic HSCT recipient or a stem cell or donor lymphocyte infusion donor (not recorded which). It is not recorded whose cells these are; they may come from a transplant donor. CDR3s include the opening cysteine and the closing phenylalanine or tryptophan. A D gene is named only where the DNA matches it firmly. The size entry is marked missing in some rows and otherwise reads once, few, many or a size class.

clone size	D gene	V gene	CDR3 length	J gene	CDR3 DNA	CDR3 protein
.	TRBD1	TRBV6-1	16	TRBJ2-3	TGTGCCAGCAGTCCGACAGGGGTTCTAATCACAGATACGCAGTATTTT	CASSPTGVLITDTQYF
many	.	TRBV5-1	16	TRBJ2-3	TGCGCCAGCAGCTTGGAAGGACACCAAGCAACCGATACGCAGTATTTT	CASSLEGHQATDTQYF
few	.	TRBV6-1	13	TRBJ2-2	TGTGCCACCAACCGGGATAACACCGGGGAGCTGTTTTTT	CATNRDNTGELFF
once	.	TRBV3-1	16	TRBJ1-6	TGTGCCAGCAGCCCCCGGACGGTCTCCTATAATTCACCCCTCCACTTT	CASSPRTVSYNSPLHF
few	TRBD2	TRBV12-3/TRBV12-4	14	TRBJ2-7	TGTGCCAGCAGTTTAAGAGGGAGGGACTACGAGCAGTACTTC	CASSLRGRDYEQYF
.	.	TRBV5-1	14	TRBJ1-1	TGCGCCAGCAGCTTGGTCACCGGGAACACTGAAGCTTTCTTT	CASSLVTGNTEAFF
few	.	TRBV27	14	TRBJ2-1	TGTGCCAGCAGTTACATGGGACTTTACAATGAGCAGTTCTTC	CASSYMGLYNEQFF
.	.	TRBV9	14	TRBJ2-1	TGTGCCAGCAGCGTAGCTACAGTATACAATGAGCAGTTCTTC	CASSVATVYNEQFF
few	TRBD2	TRBV9	15	TRBJ2-1	TGTGCCAGCAGCGCATCAAGCGGGGGGACGAATGAGCAGTTCTTC	CASSASSGGTNEQFF
few	TRBD2	TRBV20-1	14	TRBJ2-3	TGCAGCCTCCGGGGGACTAGCGGCACAGATACGCAGTATTTT	CSLRGTSGTDTQYF
few	TRBD2	TRBV27	16	TRBJ2-1	TGTGCCAGCCTTCTAAGCGGGATATACCCCTGGGATGAGCAGTTCTTC	CASLLSGIYPWDEQFF
.	TRBD2	TRBV5-1	16	TRBJ2-1	TGCGCCAGCAGCGGAATAGCGGGAGCATCTAACAATGAGCAGTTCTTC	CASSGIAGASNNEQFF
many	.	TRBV12-3/TRBV12-4	12	TRBJ1-2	TGTGCCAGCAGTTTAGGAATCTATGGCTACACCTTC	CASSLGIYGYTF
few	TRBD1	TRBV4-3	15	TRBJ2-3	TGCGCCAGCAGCCCGGGACAGGAGTTGGGAGATACGCAGTATTTT	CASSPGQELGDTQYF
many	.	TRBV12-3/TRBV12-4	13	TRBJ2-7	TGTGCCAGCAGTTTCCTGCGGCCCTACGAGCAGTACTTC	CASSFLRPYEQYF
few	TRBD1	TRBV5-1	17	TRBJ2-2	TGCGCCAGCAGGTGGACAGGGTGGTTGGTCGACACCGGGGAGCTGTTTTTT	CASRWTGWLVDTGELFF
.	.	TRBV29-1	14	TRBJ2-7	TGCAGCGTTGTATCCAGTCGGAGCTCCTACGAGCAGTACTTC	CSVVSSRSSYEQYF
few	.	TRBV28	14	TRBJ1-2	TGTGCCAGCTGGCCCCGGGGATCCAACTATGGCTACACCTTC	CASWPRGSNYGYTF
.	TRBD2	TRBV7-2	17	TRBJ2-1	TGTGCCAGCAGCTTAAACCACGGGGGGAGCTCCTACAATGAGCAGTTCTTC	CASSLNHGGSSYNEQFF
.	.	TRBV25-1	18	TRBJ2-1	TGTGCCAGCAGTGAATATGAGGGGACAAGATACTCCTACAATGAGCAGTTCTTC	CASSEYEGTRYSYNEQFF
.	.	TRBV29-1	12	TRBJ1-1	TGCAGCGCTGGACATCCAGTCACTGAAGCTTTCTTT	CSAGHPVTEAFF
.	.	TRBV9	14	TRBJ2-3	TGTGCCAGCAGCATACACAGGGGGGGGGATACGCAGTATTTT	CASSIHRGGDTQYF
few	.	TRBV20-1	13	TRBJ2-7	TGCAGTGCTAGGTCCGGTTCGGTCCACGAGCAGTACTTC	CSARSGSVHEQYF
.	.	TRBV3-1	12	TRBJ2-5	TGTGCCAGCAGCCTCCGGCTAGAGACCCAGTACTTC	CASSLRLETQYF
.	.	TRBV5-1	14	TRBJ1-4	TGCGCCAGCAGCTTGCGGGCCGCCGCCGAAAAACTGTTTTTT	CASSLRAAAEKLFF
few	.	TRBV4-2	16	TRBJ1-2	TGTGCCAGCAGCCAAGTAATTAGGAGGGATAACTATGGCTACACCTTC	CASSQVIRRDNYGYTF
many	.	TRBV18	14	TRBJ2-3	TGTGCCAGCAGTCCGGGGCCCAGCACAGATACGCAGTATTTT	CASSPGPSTDTQYF
few	.	TRBV20-1	11	TRBJ2-1	TGCAGTGCTACCCTTATGGAAGAGCAGTTCTTC	CSATLMEEQFF
few	.	TRBV4-3	17	TRBJ2-7	TGCGCCAGCAGCCAAGCTGCCGGACTAAAGGGGGTTTACGAGCAGTACTTC	CASSQAAGLKGVYEQYF
.	.	TRBV19	13	TRBJ1-2	TGTGCCAGTAGTATCGGGGCGGACTATGGCTACACCTTC	CASSIGADYGYTF
.	.	TRBV20-1	14	TRBJ1-5	TGCAGTGCTAAGACCGGGACTACTAATCAGCCCCAGCATTTT	CSAKTGTTNQPQHF
few	.	TRBV19	13	TRBJ1-3	TGTGCCGTGATCCATCAAACTGGAAACACCATATATTTT	CAVIHQTGNTIYF
.	TRBD1	TRBV5-1	13	TRBJ2-7	TGCGCCAGCAGCGACAGGGTGCTTCACGAGCAGTACTTC	CASSDRVLHEQYF
many	TRBD2	TRBV25-1	17	TRBJ2-3	TGTGCCAGCAGTGCCACCGGACTAGCGGGATTCACAGATACGCAGTATTTT	CASSATGLAGFTDTQYF
few	TRBD1	TRBV6-1	12	TRBJ1-2	TGTGCCACGGACAGGACATTCTATGGCTACACCTTC	CATDRTFYGYTF
many	.	TRBV12-3/TRBV12-4	13	TRBJ1-2	TGTGCCAGCAGTTCCGGGAAAATTTATGGCTACACCTTC	CASSSGKIYGYTF
few	.	TRBV7-9	14	TRBJ2-7	TGTGCCAGCAGCTTCTCCGACTTGACCTACGAGCAGTACTTC	CASSFSDLTYEQYF
few	TRBD1	TRBV11-3	15	TRBJ1-1	TGTGCCAGCAGCCTCAGGACAGGTGAGAACACTGAAGCTTTCTTT	CASSLRTGENTEAFF
.	TRBD1	TRBV16	15	TRBJ2-2	TGTGCCAGCAGCCAAGGACAGGGTCCCACCGGGGAGCTGTTTTTT	CASSQGQGPTGELFF
few	.	TRBV18	15	TRBJ1-5	TGTGCCAGCTCACTCCTCGGGGCAAACGATCAGCCCCAGCATTTT	CASSLLGANDQPQHF
.	.	TRBV12-3/TRBV12-4	13	TRBJ1-5	TGTGCCAGCAGTTTGACTCAAAATCAGCCCCAGCATTTT	CASSLTQNQPQHF
few	.	TRBV7-8	17	TRBJ1-1	TGTGCCAGCAGCTTACCTTCGAGACAACTCCCGAACACTGAAGCTTTCTTT	CASSLPSRQLPNTEAFF
.	.	TRBV6-2/TRBV6-3	18	TRBJ1-1	TGTGCCAGCAGCGACTTACGACGCCGGCTGGGGGTGAGCACTGAAGCTTTCTTT	CASSDLRRRLGVSTEAFF
.	.	TRBV5-5	15	TRBJ1-2	TGTGCCAGCAGCTTGGTTACAGTCGGCGGCTATGGCTACACCTTC	CASSLVTVGGYGYTF
.	.	TRBV7-3	14	TRBJ2-7	TGTGCCAGCAGCCCGGGGGGACAGGTCAACGAGCAGTACTTC	CASSPGGQVNEQYF
.	TRBD2	TRBV6-2/TRBV6-3	12	TRBJ2-3	TGTGCCAGCAGCCTGAGCGGGGGGGCAGGATATTTT	CASSLSGGAGYF
.	.	TRBV28	17	TRBJ1-3	TGTGCCAGCAGCCAACCGACATCTCCCAGGGCTGGAAACACCATATATTTT	CASSQPTSPRAGNTIYF
.	TRBD2	TRBV5-1	18	TRBJ2-7	TGCGCCAGCAGCTTGGGCACCGGACTAGCGGGCACGGACTACGAGCAGTACTTC	CASSLGTGLAGTDYEQYF
.	TRBD2	TRBV29-1	14	TRBJ2-7	TGCAGCGTAGGCTACAGTGGACTAGCTGGGGAGCAGTACTTC	CSVGYSGLAGEQYF
few	.	TRBV9	13	TRBJ2-1	TGTGCCAGCAGCGCCTGGGACTACAATGAGCAGTTCTTC	CASSAWDYNEQFF
few	.	TRBV27	14	TRBJ2-2	TGTGCCAGCAGTTTATTGTCCGGGTCCGGGGAGCTGTTTTTT	CASSLLSGSGELFF
few	.	TRBV7-9	14	TRBJ1-2	TGTGCCAGCAGCTTAAAGGGGTTGGCGGCAGGCTACACCTTC	CASSLKGLAAGYTF
few	.	TRBV18	15	TRBJ2-2	TGTGCCAGCTCACCAAGTGCACGGTTGGACGGGGAGCTGTTTTTT	CASSPSARLDGELFF
few	.	TRBV24-1	16	TRBJ2-1	TGTGCCACCAGTGATCCCGGGGACTTCCCCGTTTCGGAGCAGTTCTTC	CATSDPGDFPVSEQFF
few	TRBD1	TRBV5-1	15	TRBJ2-1	TGCGCCAGCGGGTCGGGACAGGGTTCGTACAATGAGCAGTTCTTC	CASGSGQGSYNEQFF
few	TRBD1	TRBV20-1	16	TRBJ2-5	TGCAGTGCGAGACCGTTCCGGGACAGCCGCCTTGGGACCCAGTACTTC	CSARPFRDSRLGTQYF